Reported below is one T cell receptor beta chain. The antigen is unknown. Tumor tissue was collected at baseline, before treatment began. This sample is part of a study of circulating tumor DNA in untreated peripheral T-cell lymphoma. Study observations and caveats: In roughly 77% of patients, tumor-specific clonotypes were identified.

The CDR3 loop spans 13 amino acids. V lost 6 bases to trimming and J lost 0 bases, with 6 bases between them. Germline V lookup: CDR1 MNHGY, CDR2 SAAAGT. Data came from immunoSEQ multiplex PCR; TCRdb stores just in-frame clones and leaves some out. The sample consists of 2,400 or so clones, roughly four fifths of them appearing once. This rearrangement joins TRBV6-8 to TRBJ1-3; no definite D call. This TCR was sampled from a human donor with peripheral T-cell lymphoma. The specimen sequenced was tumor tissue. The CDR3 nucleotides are TGTGCCAGCAGCCGGTACTCTGGAAACACCATATATTTT. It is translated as CASSRYSGNTIYF.